The clone carrying this T cell receptor (beta chain) was seen only a few times. Its antigen is not known. This specimen belongs to a study of T-cell memory formation after mild COVID-19. Study-level background: TCR clusters showed largely donor specificity.

Whole-study results and caveats: The main location of contracting CD4+ clones was CM and EM, and that of contracting CD8+ clones was EMRA. There were some responding clones in pre-infection memory, which suggested that cross-reactive memory had joined.

Constant-segment primers and 5'RACE yielded cDNA libraries for TCR alpha and TCR beta, each carrying sample barcodes and UMIs. TCRdb passed the 5' RACE reads through MiXCR, listing each CDR3 protein once. The sample has about half a million distinct CDR3 sequences; roughly 20% are singletons. CDR3 size: 16 residues. Trimming at V came to 5 bases and at J to 0 bases, leaving 4 bases not matched to a gene. The germline CDR1 and CDR2 sequences are MNHEY and SVGEGT. The sample consisted of PBMCs or a T cell subset sorted from them (not recorded which). The chain recombines TRBV6-2 or TRBV6-3 with TRBJ1-5; TRBD1 matches at 10 bases. This sequence was found in an adult woman who had mild COVID-19 (a few samples of this study predate the infection). Cell type and time point are not known. The CDR3: CASSIRTGGSNQPQHF. In DNA form, the CDR3 reads TGTGCCAGCAGTATCCGGACAGGGGGTAGCAATCAGCCCCAGCATTTT.